The count of the clone carrying this TCR beta chain is one. Using immunoSEQ multiplex PCR, the repertoire was profiled, and TCRdb retains in-frame clones only, with some absent. The table lists under 150,000 clones, about 95% of them singletons. Germline loops: CDR1 MGHRA, CDR2 YSYEKL. V was shortened by 0 bases and J by 7 bases, with 9 bases between the two germline ends. This CDR3 is built from 13 residues. The record originates from a study of control samples from healthy donors and cancer patients. The V and J genes are TRBV4-1 and TRBJ1-2, with D unresolved. The sequenced sample was blood. This TCR came from a man aged 25 to 40 in good health. The CDR3 spells CASSQDRFRGYTF. In DNA form, the CDR3 reads TGCGCCAGCAGCCAAGACAGGTTCCGTGGCTACACCTTC.